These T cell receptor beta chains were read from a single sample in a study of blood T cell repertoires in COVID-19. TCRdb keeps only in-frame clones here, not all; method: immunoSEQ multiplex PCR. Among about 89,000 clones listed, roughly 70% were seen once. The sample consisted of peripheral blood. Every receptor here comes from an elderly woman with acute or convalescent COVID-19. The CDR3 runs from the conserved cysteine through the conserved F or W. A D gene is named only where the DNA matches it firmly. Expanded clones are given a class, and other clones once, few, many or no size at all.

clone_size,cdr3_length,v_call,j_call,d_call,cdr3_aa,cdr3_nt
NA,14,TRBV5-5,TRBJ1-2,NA,CASSLVPGTDGYTF,TGTGCCAGCAGCTTGGTACCGGGTACCGATGGCTACACCTTC
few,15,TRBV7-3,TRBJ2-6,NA,CASSTRGDGANVLTF,TGTGCCAGCAGTACCAGGGGAGACGGGGCCAACGTCCTGACTTTC
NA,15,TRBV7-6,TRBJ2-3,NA,CASSLRRASTDTQYF,TGTGCCAGCAGCTTAAGGAGGGCTAGCACAGATACGCAGTATTTT
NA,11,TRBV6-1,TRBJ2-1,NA,CASSEGGLQFF,TGTGCCAGCAGTGAAGGAGGGTTGCAGTTCTTC
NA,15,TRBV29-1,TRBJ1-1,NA,CSVDRGPLRNTEAFF,TGCAGCGTTGATAGGGGCCCCCTGAGGAACACTGAAGCTTTCTTT
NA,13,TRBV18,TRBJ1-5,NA,CASSPSRRAAQHF,TGTGCCAGCTCACCTAGCAGGAGGGCGGCCCAGCATTTT
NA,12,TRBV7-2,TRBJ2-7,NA,CASSSTGYEQYF,TGTGCCAGCAGCTCTACAGGATACGAGCAGTACTTC
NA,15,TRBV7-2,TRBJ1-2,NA,CASSGGQWRPYGYTF,TGTGCCAGCAGCGGCGGGCAATGGCGCCCCTATGGCTACACCTTC
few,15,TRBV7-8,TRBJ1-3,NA,CASSLVAGWGNTIYF,TGTGCCAGCAGCTTAGTGGCAGGGTGGGGAAACACCATATATTTT
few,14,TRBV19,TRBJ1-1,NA,CASSFGQSGTEAFF,TGTGCCAGTAGTTTTGGACAGTCGGGGACTGAAGCTTTCTTT
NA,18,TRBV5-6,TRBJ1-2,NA,CASSLKQVAPLGKAGYTF,TGTGCCAGCAGCTTGAAACAGGTAGCACCCCTAGGCAAAGCAGGCTACACCTTC
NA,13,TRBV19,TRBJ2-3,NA,CASSPTATDTQYF,TGTGCCAGTAGTCCGACAGCCACAGATACGCAGTATTTT
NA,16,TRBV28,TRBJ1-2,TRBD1,CASSFPRQGGNYGYTF,TGTGCCAGCAGTTTCCCACGACAGGGGGGGAACTATGGCTACACCTTC
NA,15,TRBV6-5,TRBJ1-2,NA,CASSSGRPMGYGYTF,TGTGCCAGCAGCTCGGGGAGGCCGATGGGCTATGGCTACACCTTC
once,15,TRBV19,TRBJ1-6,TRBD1,CASTPGQGRGSPLHF,TGTGCCAGTACCCCGGGACAGGGAAGGGGTTCACCCCTCCACTTT
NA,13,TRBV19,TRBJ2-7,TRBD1,CASSIGQGYEQYF,TGTGCCAGTAGTATCGGACAGGGGTACGAGCAGTACTTC
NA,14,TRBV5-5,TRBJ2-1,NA,CASSWGPGGNEQFF,TGTGCCAGCAGCTGGGGGCCCGGAGGTAATGAGCAGTTCTTC
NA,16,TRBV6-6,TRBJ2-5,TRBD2,CASSYATGGPPETQYF,TGTGCCAGCAGTTATGCGACGGGGGGGCCCCCAGAGACCCAGTACTTC
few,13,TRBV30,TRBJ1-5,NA,CAWSTTGNQPQHF,TGTGCCTGGAGCACGACAGGCAATCAGCCCCAGCATTTT
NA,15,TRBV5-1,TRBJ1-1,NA,CASSPREGLNTEAFF,TGCGCCAGCAGCCCTAGGGAGGGTTTGAACACTGAAGCTTTCTTT
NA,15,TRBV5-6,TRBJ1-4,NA,CASSQRSGLAEKLFF,TGTGCCAGCAGCCAAAGGTCAGGGCTTGCGGAAAAACTGTTTTTT
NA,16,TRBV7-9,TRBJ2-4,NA,CASSSQGVKAKNIQYF,TGTGCCAGCAGCTCCCAAGGGGTGAAAGCCAAAAACATTCAGTACTTC
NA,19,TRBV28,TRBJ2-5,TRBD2,CASSLSPPNTSGGAKTQYF,TGTGCCAGCAGTTTATCCCCCCCCAATACTAGCGGGGGGGCCAAGACCCAGTACTTC
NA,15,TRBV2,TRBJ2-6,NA,CASSAFGSGANVLTF,TGTGCCAGCAGCGCCTTCGGCTCTGGGGCCAACGTCCTGACTTTC
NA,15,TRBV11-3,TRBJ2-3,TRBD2,CASSLEGLATDTQYF,TGTGCCAGCAGCTTAGAGGGACTAGCGACAGATACGCAGTATTTT
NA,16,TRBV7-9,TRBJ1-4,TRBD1,CASSFIPGQGNEKLFF,TGTGCCAGCAGCTTTATCCCGGGACAGGGGAATGAAAAACTGTTTTTT
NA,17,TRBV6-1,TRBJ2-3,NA,CASSEGFVGASTDTQYF,TGTGCCAGCAGTGAAGGTTTTGTCGGTGCTAGCACAGATACGCAGTATTTT
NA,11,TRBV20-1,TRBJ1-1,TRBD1,CSARDREKAFF,TGCAGTGCTAGGGACAGGGAGAAAGCTTTCTTT
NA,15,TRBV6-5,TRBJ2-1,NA,CASRPQGTSYNEQFF,TGTGCCAGCCGACCCCAGGGGACATCCTACAATGAGCAGTTCTTC
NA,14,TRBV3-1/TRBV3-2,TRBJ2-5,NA,CASTPSVQAETQYF,TGTGCCAGCACCCCAAGTGTCCAGGCAGAGACCCAGTACTTC